This entry lists 24 T cell receptor beta chains sequenced from one sample in a study of cytomegalovirus exposure and HLA in healthy donors. Profiling relied on immunoSEQ multiplex PCR, and the TCRdb table lists in-frame clones only, not all of them. The sample lists about 140,000 clones, about 80% occurring once. Sequencing was done on a sample of PBMCs. The receptors shown here come from a man younger than 40 in good health and CMV-seropositive.

This clone has a single count. The rearrangement uses TRBV4-3 and TRBJ2-1; TRBD2 agrees at 7 bases. From germline, CDR1 is LGHNA and CDR2 YSLEER. V trimming: 2 bases; J trimming: 6 bases; junction bases outside the gene matches: 10. The CDR3 is 16 amino acids. The CDR3 nucleotides read TGCGCCAGCAGCCAACTGTCGCCGGGGGGTGGCAATGAGCAGTTCTTC. Encoded protein: CASSQLSPGGGNEQFF.

The CDR3 DNA sequence: TGTGCCAGCAGTTCAATCGTGGGGGGACTCGGCACAGATACGCAGTATTTT. Its protein product is CASSSIVGGLGTDTQYF. The rearrangement uses TRBV27 and TRBJ2-3; TRBD2 might be the D (6 bases). From germline, CDR1 is MNHEY and CDR2 SMNVEV (reference sequence). The V end lost 4 bases, the J end lost 1 base, and 18 bases lay between the germline ends. The CDR3 contains 17 residues.

On this clone: Other DNA sequences in this specimen translate into the identical CDR3. The V gene is TRBV19, the J gene TRBJ2-7; 8 nucleotides match TRBD2. J gave up 0 bases and V 3 bases, and 1 base lay outside the gene matches. Germline V gives CDR1 LNHDA, CDR2 SQIVND (reference sequence). The CDR3 covers 14 residues. The CDR3 loop is CASSIGGGSYEQYF. In DNA, the CDR3 is TGTGCCAGTAGTATCGGGGGGGGCTCCTACGAGCAGTACTTC.

The chain joins TRBV29-1 to TRBJ1-1, with 8 bases that match TRBD1. Per germline, CDR1 SQVTM and CDR2 ANQGSEA. Losses at the gene ends were 7 bases for V and 4 bases for J; bases not matched to a gene: 11. The CDR3 loop spans 14 amino acids. Here the CDR3 reads CSAAQGAGGTEAFF. As DNA, the CDR3 is TGCAGCGCCGCGCAGGGGGCAGGGGGCACTGAAGCTTTCTTT.

The chain has TRBV9 and TRBJ1-1; TRBD1 agrees at 10 bases. This CDR3 contains 15 residues. The V gene end was trimmed by 4 bases and the J gene end by 5 bases; junction bases not matched to a gene: 8. CDR1 and CDR2 from the germline V gene are SGDLS and YYNGEE. The CDR3 loop reads CASSPRQGAGTEAFF. CDR3 bases: TGTGCCAGCAGCCCTCGACAGGGGGCTGGGACTGAAGCTTTCTTT. Variable domain in full (rest from reference TRBV9 and TRBJ1-1): DSGVTQTPKHLITATGQRVTLRCSPRSGDLSVYWYQQSLDQGLQFLIQYYNGEERAKGNILERFSAQQFPDLHSELNLSSLELGDSALYFCASSPRQGAGTEAFFGQGTRLTVV.

This clone has just a few counts. J is TRBJ1-1 and V is TRBV5-4; D possibly corresponds to TRBD1 (5 bases). Trimming took 2 bases from V and 6 from J, leaving 14 bases between them. CDR1 is SGHNT, CDR2 YYREEE, per germline (reference sequence). This CDR3 spans 14 amino acids. The CDR3 sequence is CASSFTSWGAEAFF. The CDR3 DNA is TGTGCCAGCAGCTTTACGAGCTGGGGCGCTGAAGCTTTCTTT.

The chain has TRBV5-1 and TRBJ2-1; TRBD2 might be the D (5 bases). CDR1 SGHRS and CDR2 YFSETQ come from the germline V gene. This CDR3 has 15 residues. V shed 0 bases and J shed 4 bases, with 11 bases lying between them. The CDR3 spells CASSLGSGTYNEQFF. In DNA, the CDR3 is TGCGCCAGCAGCTTGGGGAGCGGCACTTACAATGAGCAGTTCTTC.

The chain's CDR3 is CASSIDLAGGEDTQYF. DNA of the CDR3: TGTGCCAGTAGTATAGATCTGGCAGGGGGAGAAGATACGCAGTATTTT. This chain joins TRBV19 and TRBJ2-3; the match to TRBD1 covers 7 bases. The J segment lost 5 bases and the V segment lost 0 bases, leaving 8 bases of the junction unmatched. Germline CDR1 is LNHDA and CDR2 is SQIVND (reference sequence). CDR3 length equals 16 residues.

The V gene is TRBV6-1, the J gene TRBJ1-1; D not resolved. Germline-derived CDR1 and CDR2 are MNHNS and SASEGT. The V and J ends lost 2 bases and 1 base respectively, with 8 bases between them. This CDR3 has 14 amino acids. The CDR3 here is CASSEFPGNTEAFF. The CDR3 bases are TGTGCCAGCAGTGAATTTCCGGGGAACACTGAAGCTTTCTTT.

This sequence joins TRBV2 and TRBJ2-7, with 14 nucleotides matching TRBD2. Unmatched junction bases numbered 4, after V lost 6 bases and J lost 3 bases. There are 15 residues in the CDR3. Per the germline V gene, CDR1 is SNHLY and CDR2 is FYNNEI. The CDR3 DNA reads as TGTGCCAGCAGGGCTGGGACTAGCGGGAGCTACGAGCAGTACTTC. Residues: CASRAGTSGSYEQYF.

The CDR3: CASSIRTGAGNTIYF. The CDR3 bases are TGTGCCAGCAGTATACGGACAGGGGCTGGAAACACCATATATTTT. This chain connects TRBV27 to TRBJ1-3; 9 bases map to TRBD1. Germline values: CDR1 MNHEY, CDR2 SMNVEV (reference sequence). The CDR3 has 15 amino acids. The trim removed 5 bases at V and 2 bases at J, leaving 4 bases unmatched.

This chain uses TRBV9 with TRBJ1-2; 9 nucleotides line up with TRBD1. CDR1 is SGDLS, CDR2 YYNGEE, per germline. V was clipped by 4 bases and J by 6 bases; unmatched bases: 10. The CDR3 totals 15 residues. This chain's CDR3 is CASSSPGTGLDGYTF. In DNA, the CDR3 is TGTGCCAGCAGCTCTCCCGGGACAGGGCTGGATGGCTACACCTTC.

Regarding this clone: Other DNA sequences within the sample encode an identical CDR3. The chain combines TRBV6-5 with TRBJ2-2; 8 bases align to TRBD1. The CDR3 is made up of 15 amino acids. Germline V gives CDR1 MNHEY, CDR2 SVGAGI. V shed 6 bases, J shed 2 bases, and the junction held 5 bases outside the gene matches. The chain's CDR3 is CASRRTGTNTGELFF. In nucleotides, the CDR3 is TGTGCCAGCAGACGGACAGGGACCAACACCGGGGAGCTGTTTTTT.

The rearrangement joins TRBV5-1 to TRBJ1-1; TRBD1 agrees at 7 bases. V dropped 1 base and J dropped 7; count of bases not matched to a gene: 4. The CDR3 is 13 amino acids. CDR1 SGHRS and CDR2 YFSETQ come from the germline V gene. The CDR3 DNA is TGCGCCAGCAGCTTGTACGGGACAGTTGAAGCTTTCTTT. Amino acids: CASSLYGTVEAFF.

This clone has a handful of counts. The rearrangement uses TRBV4-2 and TRBJ2-2, with D possibly TRBD2 on 6 matching bases. The CDR3 loop spans 16 amino acids. In germline, CDR1 is LGHNA, CDR2 YNFKEQ. Trimming removed 0 bases from V and 4 bases from J, with 12 bases in between. Written as DNA, the CDR3 is TGTGCCAGCAGCCAAGATGGAAATAGCGGCACCGGGGAGCTGTTTTTT. This codes for CASSQDGNSGTGELFF.

V gene TRBV6-1 combines with J gene TRBJ2-2; 8 nucleotides agree with TRBD1. Germline values: CDR1 MNHNS, CDR2 SASEGT. The CDR3 contains 14 residues. Germline trimming cut 5 bases from V and 7 bases from J; bases unmatched to any gene: 6. The CDR3 coding sequence is TGTGCCAGCAGTAACTTCAGGGGGCACGGGGAGCTGTTTTTT. It specifies CASSNFRGHGELFF.

Only one count was recorded for this clone. V and J are TRBV21-1 and TRBJ1-1; the table's D call, TRBD1, has no DNA check behind it. TRBV21-1 is an annotated pseudogene. The CDR3 is made up of 17 amino acids. The CDR3 DNA follows: TGTGCCAGCAGCAAAGCGCTGCAGACAGCCATCCGCACTGAAGCTTTCTTT. It yields the protein CASSKALQTAIRTEAFF.

The CDR3: CASSPQWGTPVYNTIYF. The CDR3 DNA is TGTGCCAGCAGCCCCCAGTGGGGGACACCGGTCTACAACACCATATATTTT. The rearrangement uses TRBV7-8 and TRBJ1-3, with D perhaps matching TRBD1 (6 bases). The CDR3 contains 17 residues. V lost 5 bases and J 7 bases, leaving 24 bases between the germline ends. In germline, CDR1 is SGHVS, CDR2 FQNEAQ.

J is TRBJ1-1 and V is TRBV19; unclear D gene. The ends were cut back, 7 bases at V and 8 bases at J, with 17 bases in the middle. CDR1 and CDR2 (germline): LNHDA, SQIVND (reference sequence). CDR3 length: 13 residues. The CDR3 spells CASIQGGWGEAFF. The CDR3 DNA is TGTGCCAGTATTCAAGGAGGTTGGGGAGAAGCTTTCTTT.

The chain carries TRBV5-1 and TRBJ2-7; D ambiguous. The V gene's germline CDR1 is SGHRS and CDR2 YFSETQ. The CDR3 spans 13 residues. V was cut by 5 bases and J by 1 base, with 10 bases left in between. CDR3 in amino acids: CASRGGFSYEQYF. The CDR3, as DNA: TGCGCCAGCAGAGGCGGATTTTCCTACGAGCAGTACTTC.

The CDR3: CASSLTVKDRGEQYF. The DNA of the CDR3 is TGTGCCAGCAGCTTAACAGTTAAGGATCGTGGCGAGCAGTACTTC. The rearrangement uses TRBV11-2 and TRBJ2-7; D is unresolved. The CDR3 contains 15 residues. The ends were cut back, 2 bases at V and 6 bases at J, with 17 bases in the middle. The germline CDR1 and CDR2 sequences are SGHAT and FQNNGV.

The J gene is TRBJ1-1, the V gene TRBV12-5; the match to TRBD1 covers 7 bases. CDR1 is LGHNT and CDR2 is FRNRAP in the germline V gene. The length of the CDR3 is 15 residues. Trimming cost V 0 bases and J 5 bases; bases outside gene matches: 6. CDR3 coding DNA: TGTGCTAGTGGTTTGGTACAGGGGATGGTGACTGAAGCTTTCTTT. Translating it yields CASGLVQGMVTEAFF.

The chain is built from TRBV7-3 and TRBJ2-1, with 8 bases fitting TRBD2. J gave up 9 bases and V 0 bases, and 7 bases lay outside the gene matches. Germline V gene lookup returns CDR1 SGHTA and CDR2 FQGTGA. This CDR3 contains 15 residues. CDR3: CASSLTPSGLGEQFF. The DNA for the CDR3 is TGTGCCAGCAGCTTAACTCCTAGCGGGCTGGGTGAGCAGTTCTTC.

The J gene is TRBJ1-2, the V gene TRBV11-2, with 9 bases lining up with TRBD1. The V gene end was trimmed by 6 bases and the J gene end by 6 bases; junction bases not matched to a gene: 8. CDR1 and CDR2 from the germline V gene are SGHAT and FQNNGV. The CDR3 totals 14 residues. The CDR3, as DNA: TGTGCCAGCAGGAATACGTGGGACAGGGATGGCTACACCTTC. This gives the protein CASRNTWDRDGYTF.